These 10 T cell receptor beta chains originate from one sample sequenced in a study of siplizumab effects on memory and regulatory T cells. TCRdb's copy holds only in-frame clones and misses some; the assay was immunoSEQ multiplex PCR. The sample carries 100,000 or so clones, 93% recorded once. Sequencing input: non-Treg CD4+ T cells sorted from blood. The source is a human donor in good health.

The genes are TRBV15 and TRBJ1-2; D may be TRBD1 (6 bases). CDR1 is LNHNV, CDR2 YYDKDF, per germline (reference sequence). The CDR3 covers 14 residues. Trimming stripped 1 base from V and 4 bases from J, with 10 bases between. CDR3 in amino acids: CATSRGQEPYGYTF. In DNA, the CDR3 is TGTGCCACCAGCAGAGGACAGGAGCCCTATGGCTACACCTTC.

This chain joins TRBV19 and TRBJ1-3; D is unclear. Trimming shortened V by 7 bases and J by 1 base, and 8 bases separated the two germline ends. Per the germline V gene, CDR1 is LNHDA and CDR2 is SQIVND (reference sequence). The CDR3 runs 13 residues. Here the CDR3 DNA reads TGTGCCAGTACCCACAGTTCTGGAAACACCATATATTTT. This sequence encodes CASTHSSGNTIYF.

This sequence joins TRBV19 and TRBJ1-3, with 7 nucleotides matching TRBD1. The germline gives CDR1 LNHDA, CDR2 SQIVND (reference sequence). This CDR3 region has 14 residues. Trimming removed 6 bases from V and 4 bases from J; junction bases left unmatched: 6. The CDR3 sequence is CASRNTGAGNTIYF. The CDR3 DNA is TGTGCCAGTAGGAATACAGGGGCCGGAAACACCATATATTTT.

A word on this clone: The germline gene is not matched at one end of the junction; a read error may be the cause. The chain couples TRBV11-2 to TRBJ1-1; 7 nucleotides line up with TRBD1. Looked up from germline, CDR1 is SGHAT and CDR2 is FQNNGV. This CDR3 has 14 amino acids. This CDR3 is CASSFAGTATGAFF. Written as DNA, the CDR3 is TGTGCCAGCAGCTTTGCCGGGACAGCCACTGGAGCTTTCTTT.

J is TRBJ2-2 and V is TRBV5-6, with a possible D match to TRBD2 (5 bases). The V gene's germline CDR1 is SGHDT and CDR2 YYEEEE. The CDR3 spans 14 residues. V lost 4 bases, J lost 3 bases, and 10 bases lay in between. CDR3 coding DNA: TGTGCCAGCAGCCGGGGAGAGTACACCGGGGAGCTGTTTTTT. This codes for CASSRGEYTGELFF.

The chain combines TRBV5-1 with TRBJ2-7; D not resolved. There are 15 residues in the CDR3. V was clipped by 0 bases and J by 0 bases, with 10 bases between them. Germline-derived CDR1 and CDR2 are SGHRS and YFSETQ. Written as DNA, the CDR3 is TGCGCCAGCAGCTTGGCCAGTCGGAGCTCCTACGAGCAGTACTTC. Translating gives CASSLASRSSYEQYF.

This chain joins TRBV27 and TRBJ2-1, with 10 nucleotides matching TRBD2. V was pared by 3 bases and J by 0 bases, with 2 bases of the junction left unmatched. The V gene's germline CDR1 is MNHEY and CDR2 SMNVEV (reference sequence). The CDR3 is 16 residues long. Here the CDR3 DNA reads TGTGCCAGCAGTTTTCTAGCGGGGGTCTCCTACAATGAGCAGTTCTTC. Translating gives CASSFLAGVSYNEQFF.

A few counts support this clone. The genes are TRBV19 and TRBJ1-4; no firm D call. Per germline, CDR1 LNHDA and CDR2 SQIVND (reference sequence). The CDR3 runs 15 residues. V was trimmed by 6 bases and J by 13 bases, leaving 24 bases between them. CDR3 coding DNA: TGTGCCAGTAGCGACTACCGGGATAACCCACACGGACTGTTTTTT. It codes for CASSDYRDNPHGLFF.

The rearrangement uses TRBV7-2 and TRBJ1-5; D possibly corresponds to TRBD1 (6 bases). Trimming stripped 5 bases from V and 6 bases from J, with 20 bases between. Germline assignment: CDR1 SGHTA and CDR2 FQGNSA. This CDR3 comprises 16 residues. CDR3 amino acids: CASSPEAGAQGQPQHF. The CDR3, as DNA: TGTGCCAGCAGCCCCGAGGCGGGGGCGCAGGGTCAGCCCCAGCATTTT.

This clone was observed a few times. CDR3 sequence reads: CASSWDPEREKLFF. The CDR3 DNA reads as TGTGCCAGCAGCTGGGACCCAGAGAGGGAAAAACTGTTTTTT. The chain recombines TRBV5-4 with TRBJ1-4; D might be TRBD1 (5 bases). The CDR3 has 14 residues. The germline CDR1 and CDR2 sequences are SGHNT and YYREEE (reference sequence). V lost 3 bases and J 8 bases, leaving 14 bases between the germline ends.